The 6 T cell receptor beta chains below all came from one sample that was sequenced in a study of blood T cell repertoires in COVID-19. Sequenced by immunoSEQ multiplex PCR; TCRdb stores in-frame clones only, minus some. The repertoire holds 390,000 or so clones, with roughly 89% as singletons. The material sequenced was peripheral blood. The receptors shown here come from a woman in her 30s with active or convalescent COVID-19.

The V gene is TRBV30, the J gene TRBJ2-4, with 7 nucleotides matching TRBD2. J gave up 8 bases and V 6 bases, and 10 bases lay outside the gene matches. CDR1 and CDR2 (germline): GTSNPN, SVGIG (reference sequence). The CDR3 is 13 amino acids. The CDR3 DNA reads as TGTGCCTGTACCGGGACTAACAGAGACATTCAGTACTTC. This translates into CACTGTNRDIQYF.

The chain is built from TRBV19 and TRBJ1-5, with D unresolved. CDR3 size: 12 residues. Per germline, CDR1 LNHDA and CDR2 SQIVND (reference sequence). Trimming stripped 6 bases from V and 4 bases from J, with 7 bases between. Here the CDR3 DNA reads TGTGCCAGTAGACCGGGTAATCAGCCCCAGCATTTT. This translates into CASRPGNQPQHF.

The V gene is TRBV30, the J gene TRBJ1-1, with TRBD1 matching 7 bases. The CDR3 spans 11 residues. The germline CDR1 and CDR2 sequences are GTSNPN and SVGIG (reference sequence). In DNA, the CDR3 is TGTGCGGGACAGAGGAGTGCTGAAGCTTTCTTT. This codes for CAGQRSAEAFF.

CDR3 sequence reads: CASSRTGSGGEKLFF. The CDR3 coding sequence is TGCGCCAGCAGCCGGACAGGGTCAGGGGGTGAAAAACTGTTTTTT. The rearrangement links TRBV4-1 to TRBJ1-4; 8 nucleotides align to TRBD1. The V and J ends lost 4 bases and 7 bases, in that order; junction bases with no gene match: 8. This CDR3 spans 15 amino acids. The germline gives CDR1 MGHRA, CDR2 YSYEKL.

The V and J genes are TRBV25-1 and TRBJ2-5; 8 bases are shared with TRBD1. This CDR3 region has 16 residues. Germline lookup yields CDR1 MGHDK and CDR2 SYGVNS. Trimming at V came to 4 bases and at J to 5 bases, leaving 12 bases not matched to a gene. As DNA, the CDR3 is TGTGCCAGCAGTGTAGGGACAGGTTATAACGCGGAGACCCAGTACTTC. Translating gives CASSVGTGYNAETQYF.

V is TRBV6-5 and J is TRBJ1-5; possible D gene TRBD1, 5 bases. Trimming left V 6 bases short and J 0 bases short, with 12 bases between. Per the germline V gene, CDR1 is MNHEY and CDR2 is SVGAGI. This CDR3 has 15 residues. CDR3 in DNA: TGTGCCAGCAGACCCACAGGTAATAGCAATCAGCCCCAGCATTTT. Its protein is CASRPTGNSNQPQHF.